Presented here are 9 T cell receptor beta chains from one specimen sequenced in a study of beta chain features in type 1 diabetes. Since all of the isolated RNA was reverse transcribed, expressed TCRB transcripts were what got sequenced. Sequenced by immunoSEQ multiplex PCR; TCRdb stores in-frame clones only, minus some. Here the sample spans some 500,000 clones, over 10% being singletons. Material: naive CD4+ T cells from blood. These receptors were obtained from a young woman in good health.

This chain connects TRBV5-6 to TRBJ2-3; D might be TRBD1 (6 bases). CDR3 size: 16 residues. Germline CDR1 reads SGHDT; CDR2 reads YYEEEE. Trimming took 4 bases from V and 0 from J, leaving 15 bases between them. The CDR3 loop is CASSASRTASTDTQYF. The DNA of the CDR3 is TGTGCCAGCAGCGCCTCCCGGACAGCTAGCACAGATACGCAGTATTTT.

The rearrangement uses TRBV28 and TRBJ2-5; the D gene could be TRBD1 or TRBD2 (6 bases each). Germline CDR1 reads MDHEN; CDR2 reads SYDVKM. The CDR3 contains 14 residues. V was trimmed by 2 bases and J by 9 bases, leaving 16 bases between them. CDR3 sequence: CASSLGGGGLPQYF. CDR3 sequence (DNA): TGTGCCAGCAGTTTAGGAGGTGGGGGGCTACCCCAGTACTTC.

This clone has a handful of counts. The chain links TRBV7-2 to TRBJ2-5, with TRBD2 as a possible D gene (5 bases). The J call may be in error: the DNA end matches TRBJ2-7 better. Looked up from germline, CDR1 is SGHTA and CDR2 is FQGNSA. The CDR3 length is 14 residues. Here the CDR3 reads CASSFRGVTSEQYF. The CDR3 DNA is TGTGCCAGCAGCTTCCGGGGAGTGACAAGCGAGCAGTACTTC.

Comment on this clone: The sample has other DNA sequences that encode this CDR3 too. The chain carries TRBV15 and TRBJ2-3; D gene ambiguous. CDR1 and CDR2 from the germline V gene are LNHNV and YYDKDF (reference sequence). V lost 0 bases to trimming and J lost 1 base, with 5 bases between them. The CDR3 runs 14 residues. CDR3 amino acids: CATSRDLGTDTQYF. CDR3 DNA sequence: TGTGCCACCAGCAGAGATCTGGGCACAGATACGCAGTATTTT.

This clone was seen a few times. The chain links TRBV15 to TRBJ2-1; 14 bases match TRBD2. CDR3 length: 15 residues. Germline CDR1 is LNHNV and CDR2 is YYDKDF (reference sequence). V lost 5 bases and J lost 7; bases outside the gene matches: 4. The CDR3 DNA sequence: TGTGCCACCAGCGTGGGACTAGCGGGAGAGAATGAGCAGTTCTTC. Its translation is CATSVGLAGENEQFF.

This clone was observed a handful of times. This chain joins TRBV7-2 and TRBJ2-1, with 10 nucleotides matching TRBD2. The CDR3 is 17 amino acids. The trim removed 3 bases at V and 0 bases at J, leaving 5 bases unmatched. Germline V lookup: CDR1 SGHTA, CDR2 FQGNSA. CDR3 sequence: CASSFQSGGASYNEQFF. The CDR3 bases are TGTGCCAGCAGCTTCCAGAGCGGGGGGGCCTCCTACAATGAGCAGTTCTTC.

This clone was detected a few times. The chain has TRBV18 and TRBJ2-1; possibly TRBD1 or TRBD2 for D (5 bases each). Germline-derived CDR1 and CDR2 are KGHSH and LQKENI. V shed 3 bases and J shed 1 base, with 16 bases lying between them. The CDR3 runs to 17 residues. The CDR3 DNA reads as TGTGCCAGCTCACCGACCCGGGAAGGGGCATCCTACAATGAGCAGTTCTTC. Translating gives CASSPTREGASYNEQFF.

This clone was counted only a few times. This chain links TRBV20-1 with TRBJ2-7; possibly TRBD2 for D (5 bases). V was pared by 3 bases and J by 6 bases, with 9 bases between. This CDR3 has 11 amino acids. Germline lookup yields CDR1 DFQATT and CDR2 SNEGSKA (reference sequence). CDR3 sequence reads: CSASREGEQYF. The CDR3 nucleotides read TGCAGTGCTAGCCGGGAAGGCGAGCAGTACTTC.

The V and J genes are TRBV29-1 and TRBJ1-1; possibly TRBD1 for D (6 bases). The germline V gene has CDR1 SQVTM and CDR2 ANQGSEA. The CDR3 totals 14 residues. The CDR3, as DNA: TGCAGTACTACAGGGAGCCACATGAACACTGAAGCTTTCTTT. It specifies CSTTGSHMNTEAFF.